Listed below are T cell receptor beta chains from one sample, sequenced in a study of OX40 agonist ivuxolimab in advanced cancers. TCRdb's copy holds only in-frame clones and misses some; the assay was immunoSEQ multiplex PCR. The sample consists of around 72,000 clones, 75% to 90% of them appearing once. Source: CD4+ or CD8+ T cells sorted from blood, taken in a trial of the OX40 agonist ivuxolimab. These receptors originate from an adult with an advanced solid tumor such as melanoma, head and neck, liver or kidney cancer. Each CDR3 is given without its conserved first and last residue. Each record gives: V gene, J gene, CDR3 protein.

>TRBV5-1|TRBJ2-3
ASSLGGWASTDTQY
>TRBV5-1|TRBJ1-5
ASSLRGTENQPQH
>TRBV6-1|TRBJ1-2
ASSDNRAGGYT
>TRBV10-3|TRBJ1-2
AISVPDPNYGYT
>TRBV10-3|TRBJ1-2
AIRMNRALNYGYT
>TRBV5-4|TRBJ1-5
ASSSGWGNQPQH
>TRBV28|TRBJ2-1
ASRGDSNEQF
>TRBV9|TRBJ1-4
ASSVSVAANEKLF
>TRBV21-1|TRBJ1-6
ASSKVVTALHNSPLH
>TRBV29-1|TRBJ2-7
STGGGREKQY
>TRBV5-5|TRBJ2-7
ASSWGSTYEQY
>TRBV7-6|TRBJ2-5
ASSLRGEGGTQY
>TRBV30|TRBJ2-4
AWSGPGTSGILAKNIQY
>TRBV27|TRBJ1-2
ASSLSMGLGYT
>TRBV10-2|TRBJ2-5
ASSESRGQETQY
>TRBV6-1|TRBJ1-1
ASSEIGLTEAF
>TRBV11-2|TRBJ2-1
ASSLSLDNEQF
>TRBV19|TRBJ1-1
ASKLPQDAEAF
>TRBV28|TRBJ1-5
ASREILQPQH
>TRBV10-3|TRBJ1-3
AISDTGTVGNTIY
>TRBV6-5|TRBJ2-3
ASSYSGLAGTDTQY
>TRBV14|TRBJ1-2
ASSFPGTGGDGYT
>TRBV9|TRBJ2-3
ASSVVSTDTQY
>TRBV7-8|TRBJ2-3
ASSRSGRGDTQY
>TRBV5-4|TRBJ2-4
ASSPSGAGRGENIQY
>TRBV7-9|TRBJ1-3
ASSLGYSADSGNTIY
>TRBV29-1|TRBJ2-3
SVEGGGGMGTDTQY
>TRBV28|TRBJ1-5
ASSSAGDSNQPQH
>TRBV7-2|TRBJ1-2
ASSLGGPYGYT
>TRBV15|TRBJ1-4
ATSSQGSNEKLF
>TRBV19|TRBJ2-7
ASSPVGQTAPSYEQY
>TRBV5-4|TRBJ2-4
ASSLGGSKNIQY
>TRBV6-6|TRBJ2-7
ASRPPGERNEQY
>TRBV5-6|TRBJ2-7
ASSSVGLAEGYEQY
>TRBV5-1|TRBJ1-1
ASSSWEGTEAF
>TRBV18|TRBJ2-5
ASSQQHGQGLGETQY
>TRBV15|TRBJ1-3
ATSRDAGTLGNTIY
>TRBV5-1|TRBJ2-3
ASSRDRQSPDTQY
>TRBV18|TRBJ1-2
ASCSNREYGYT
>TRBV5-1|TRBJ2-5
ASSLGVAGGLGTQY
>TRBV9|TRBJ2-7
ASSVDSGANEQY
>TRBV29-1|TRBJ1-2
SVEAQQGLGYGYT
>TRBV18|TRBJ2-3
ASSPPTGTSRADTQY
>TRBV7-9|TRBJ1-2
ASSLARTGGQDGYT
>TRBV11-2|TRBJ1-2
ASSPRSREMWKSNYGYT
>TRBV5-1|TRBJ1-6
ASSLGSYNSPLH
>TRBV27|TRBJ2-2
ASRRGWVAGELF
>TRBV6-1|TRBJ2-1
ASSELGGRNEQF
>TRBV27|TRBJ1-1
ASRLSTAMNTEAF
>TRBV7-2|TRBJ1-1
ASSLIGRGTAF
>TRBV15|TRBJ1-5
ATSRERQVVLPQH
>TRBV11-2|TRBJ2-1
ASSYRAAGNEQF
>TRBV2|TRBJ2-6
ATSYGDNYSGANVLT
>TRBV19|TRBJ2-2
ASSMGDQGYTGELF
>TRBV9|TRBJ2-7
ASSAGLDPYEQY
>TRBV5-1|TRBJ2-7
ASSLAGSTYEQY
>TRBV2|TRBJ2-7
ASGQGSRGEQY
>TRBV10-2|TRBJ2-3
ASSESTGGSSTDTQY